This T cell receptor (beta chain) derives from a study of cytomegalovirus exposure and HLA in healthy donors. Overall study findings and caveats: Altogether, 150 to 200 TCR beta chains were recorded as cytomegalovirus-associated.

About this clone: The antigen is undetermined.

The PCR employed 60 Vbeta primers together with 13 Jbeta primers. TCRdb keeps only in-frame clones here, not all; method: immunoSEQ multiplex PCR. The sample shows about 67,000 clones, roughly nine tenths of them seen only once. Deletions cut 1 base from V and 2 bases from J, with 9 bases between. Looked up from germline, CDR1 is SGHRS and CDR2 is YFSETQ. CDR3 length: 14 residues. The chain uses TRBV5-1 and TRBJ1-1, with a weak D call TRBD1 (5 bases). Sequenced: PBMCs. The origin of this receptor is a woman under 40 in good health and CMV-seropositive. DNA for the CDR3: TGCGCCAGCAGCTTGATCCAGGGAAACACTGAAGCTTTCTTT. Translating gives CASSLIQGNTEAFF.